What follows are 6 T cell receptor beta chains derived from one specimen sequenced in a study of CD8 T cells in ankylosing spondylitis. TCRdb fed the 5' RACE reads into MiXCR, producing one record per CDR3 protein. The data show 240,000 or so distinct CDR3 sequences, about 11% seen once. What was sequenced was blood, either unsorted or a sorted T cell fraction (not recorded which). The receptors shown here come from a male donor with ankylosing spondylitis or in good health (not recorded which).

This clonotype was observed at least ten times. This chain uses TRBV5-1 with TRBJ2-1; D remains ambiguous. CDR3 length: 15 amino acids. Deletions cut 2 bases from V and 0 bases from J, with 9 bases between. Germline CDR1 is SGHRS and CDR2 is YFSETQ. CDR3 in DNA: TGCGCCAGCAGCTTACAGCAAAGCTCCTACAATGAGCAGTTCTTC. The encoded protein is CASSLQQSSYNEQFF.

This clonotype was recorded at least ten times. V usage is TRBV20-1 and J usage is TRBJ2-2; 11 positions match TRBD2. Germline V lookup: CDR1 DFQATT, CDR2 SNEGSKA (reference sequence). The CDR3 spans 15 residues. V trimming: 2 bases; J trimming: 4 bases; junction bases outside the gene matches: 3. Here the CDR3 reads CSARSGLAGTGELFF. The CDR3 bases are TGCAGTGCTAGATCCGGACTAGCGGGCACCGGGGAGCTGTTTTTT.

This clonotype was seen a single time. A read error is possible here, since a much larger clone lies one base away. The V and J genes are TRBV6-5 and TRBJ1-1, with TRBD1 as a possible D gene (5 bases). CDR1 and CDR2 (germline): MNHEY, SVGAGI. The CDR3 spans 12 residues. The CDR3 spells CASMGRNTEALF. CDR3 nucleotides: TGTGCCAGCATGGGACGGAACACTGAAGCTTTGTTT.

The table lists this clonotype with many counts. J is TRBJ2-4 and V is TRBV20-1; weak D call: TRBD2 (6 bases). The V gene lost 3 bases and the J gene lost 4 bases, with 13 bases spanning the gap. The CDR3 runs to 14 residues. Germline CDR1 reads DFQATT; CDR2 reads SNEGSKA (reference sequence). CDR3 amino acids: CSASLTGVKNIQYF. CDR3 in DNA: TGCAGTGCTAGCCTAACGGGGGTAAAAAACATTCAGTACTTC.

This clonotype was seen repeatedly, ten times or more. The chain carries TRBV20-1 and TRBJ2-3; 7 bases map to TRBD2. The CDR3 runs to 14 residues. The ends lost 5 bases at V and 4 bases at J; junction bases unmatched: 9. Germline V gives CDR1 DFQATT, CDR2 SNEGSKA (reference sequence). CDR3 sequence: CSAERDSGSDTQYF. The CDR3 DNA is TGCAGTGCTGAGAGGGATAGCGGGTCAGATACGCAGTATTTT.

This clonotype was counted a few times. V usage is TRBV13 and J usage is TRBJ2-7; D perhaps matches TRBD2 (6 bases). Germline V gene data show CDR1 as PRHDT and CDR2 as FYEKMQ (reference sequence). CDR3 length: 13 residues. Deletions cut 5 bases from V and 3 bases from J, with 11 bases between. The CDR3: CASSASGYYEQYF. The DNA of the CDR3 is TGTGCCAGCAGCGCCAGCGGGTACTACGAGCAGTACTTC.